The 23 T cell receptor beta chains reported below all come from one sample, sequenced in a study of breast tumors, draining lymph nodes, adjacent tissues. Each CDR3 protein gets one entry after TCRdb re-called the multiplex PCR reads with MiXCR. The sample lists approximately 40,000 distinct CDR3 sequences; 35% to 40% were seen once. The sample comprised breast tumor tissue. The receptors originated from a female donor with breast cancer. Some clones in this sample may be carry-over from other donors' samples.

This clonotype was counted at least ten times. The chain employs TRBV10-3 and TRBJ1-2; 7 positions agree with TRBD1. Germline lookup yields CDR1 ENHRY and CDR2 SYGVKD. Trimming took 0 bases from V and 3 from J; bases not matched to a gene: 1. The CDR3 covers 14 residues. CDR3 nucleotides: TGTGCCATCAGTGAGTCAGGGGGCTACTATGGCTACACCTTC. Translated, it gives CAISESGGYYGYTF.

This clonotype occurred many times. This chain connects TRBV20-1 to TRBJ2-5; possibly TRBD1 for D (6 bases). Trimming took off 0 bases at V and 4 bases at J, with 9 bases between the two ends. CDR1 and CDR2 from the germline V gene are DFQATT and SNEGSKA (reference sequence). The CDR3 runs to 13 residues. The CDR3 is CSARDNRAETQYF. The CDR3 bases are TGCAGTGCTAGAGATAACAGGGCAGAGACCCAGTACTTC.

A note on this clonotype: A read error is possible here, since a much larger clone lies one base away. This chain uses TRBV28 with TRBJ2-7; D is perhaps TRBD2 (6 bases). The CDR3 length is 12 residues. Looked up from germline, CDR1 is MDHEN and CDR2 is SYDVKM. This CDR3 reads CTSSFRGLGQYF. The CDR3 coding sequence is TGTACCAGCAGTTTCCGGGGGTTGGGGCAGTACTTC. Using reference TRBV28 and TRBJ2-7 for the parts outside the CDR3, the full variable domain is DVKVTQSSRYLVKRTGEKVFLECVQDMDHENMFWYRQDPGLGLRLIYFSYDVKMKEKGDIPEGYSVSREKKERFSLILESASTNQTSMYLCTSSFRGLGQYFGPGTRLTVT.

This clonotype was detected only once. The chain carries TRBV30 and TRBJ2-3; 10 positions match TRBD2. Germline assignment: CDR1 GTSNPN and CDR2 SVGIG (reference sequence). The ends lost 0 bases at V and 5 bases at J; junction bases unmatched: 8. CDR3 size: 16 residues. CDR3 sequence (DNA): TGTGCCTGGAGTGTATCAGGGACTAGCGCCCAAGATACGCAGTATTTT. Translating it yields CAWSVSGTSAQDTQYF.

This clonotype was counted ten times or more. The chain links TRBV20-1 to TRBJ1-2; D gene uncertain. Trimming removed 3 bases at V and 8 bases at J, with 19 bases between. The CDR3 covers 14 residues. Germline V gene lookup returns CDR1 DFQATT and CDR2 SNEGSKA (reference sequence). CDR3 sequence (DNA): TGCAGTGCTAGTCCCCAGGACTTCCTCGGGGGCTACACCTTC. The encoded protein is CSASPQDFLGGYTF.

This clonotype was observed many times. The gene calls are TRBV20-1 and TRBJ2-2; 9 bases map to TRBD2. The CDR3 is made up of 16 amino acids. V lost 2 bases and J lost 3; bases outside the gene matches: 7. Germline V lookup: CDR1 DFQATT, CDR2 SNEGSKA (reference sequence). Written as DNA, the CDR3 is TGCAGTGCTAGAATCCCCCGACTAGCGGACACCGGGGAGCTGTTTTTT. As protein: CSARIPRLADTGELFF.

This clonotype appeared many times. V is TRBV6-1 and J is TRBJ2-3; D ambiguous. This CDR3 is 15 amino acids long. Germline lookup yields CDR1 MNHNS and CDR2 SASEGT. The ends were cut back, 1 base at V and 2 bases at J, with 10 bases in the middle. CDR3 nucleotides: TGTGCCAGCAGTGAAGGGCCACCCGACACAGATACGCAGTATTTT. It codes for CASSEGPPDTDTQYF.

Remarks on this clonotype: It may be a read error: a sequence one base away is much more abundant. The chain uses TRBV19 and TRBJ2-5, with D possibly matching TRBD1 (5 bases). The CDR3 loop spans 17 amino acids. Germline CDR1 reads LNHDA; CDR2 reads SQIVND (reference sequence). CDR3 DNA sequence: TGTGCCAGTAGTATAGATAGGGGAACAACCTCCCAAGAGATCCAGTACTTC. It specifies CASSIDRGTTSQEIQYF.

The chain couples TRBV12-3 or TRBV12-4 to TRBJ2-6; D gene ambiguous. This CDR3 has 15 amino acids. The V end lost 1 base, the J end lost 0 bases, and 4 bases lay between the germline ends. The CDR3 loop is CASSLVSSGANVLTF. The CDR3 DNA follows: TGTGCCAGCAGTTTAGTATCCTCTGGGGCCAACGTCCTGACTTTC.

J is TRBJ2-7 and V is TRBV12-3 or TRBV12-4, with 8 bases lining up with TRBD1. The CDR3 consists of 16 residues. V lost 6 bases, J lost 9 bases, and 19 bases stayed unmatched. The CDR3 region is CASSSPPGQVASRQYF. CDR3 bases: TGTGCCAGCAGCTCACCACCGGGACAGGTCGCCTCGCGGCAGTACTTC.

This clonotype has more than one count but fewer than ten. V usage is TRBV9 and J usage is TRBJ2-6, with D possibly being TRBD1 (6 bases). Germline CDR1 and CDR2: SGDLS and YYNGEE. This CDR3 comprises 16 residues. Trimming cost V 3 bases and J 0 bases, with 10 bases left between them. CDR3 nucleotides: TGTGCCAGCAGCGGAGGACAGTTCTCTGGGGCCAACGTCCTGACTTTC. It encodes CASSGGQFSGANVLTF.

This clonotype was seen just once. This rearrangement joins TRBV4-3 to TRBJ1-1; 9 bases agree with TRBD1. The junction had 3 bases not matched to a gene; V was cut back by 3 bases and J by 1 base. CDR1 is LGHNA, CDR2 YSLEER, per germline. This CDR3 has 15 amino acids. The CDR3: CASSQGGQGNTEAFF. Here the CDR3 DNA reads TGCGCCAGCAGCCAGGGGGGACAGGGGAACACTGAAGCTTTCTTT.

This clonotype was seen at least ten times. V is TRBV20-1 and J is TRBJ2-1, with 10 positions matching TRBD2. CDR3 length equals 15 residues. Trimming took 6 bases from V and 5 from J; bases not matched to a gene: 10. Per the germline V gene, CDR1 is DFQATT and CDR2 is SNEGSKA (reference sequence). This CDR3 is CSAPLSGRVDNEQFF. CDR3 nucleotides: TGCAGTGCGCCACTGAGCGGGAGGGTCGACAATGAGCAGTTCTTC.

In this sample, this clonotype turned up many times. This chain links TRBV4-2 with TRBJ2-3; tentative D call: TRBD1 (5 bases). Germline V gene lookup returns CDR1 LGHNA and CDR2 YNFKEQ. The CDR3 length is 16 residues. Deletions cut 2 bases from V and 4 bases from J, with 16 bases between. In nucleotides, the CDR3 is TGTGCCAGCAGCCAAAAGACAGTAAGGATATCAGATACGCAGTATTTT. It yields the protein CASSQKTVRISDTQYF.

This clonotype showed up many times. V usage is TRBV4-3 and J usage is TRBJ2-7; the D gene could be TRBD1 or TRBD2 (5 bases each). CDR1 is LGHNA, CDR2 YSLEER, per germline. This CDR3 has 13 amino acids. The V end was cut by 0 bases, the J end by 7 bases, with 10 bases between. This chain's CDR3 is CASSQDGTGEQYF. The DNA for the CDR3 is TGCGCCAGCAGCCAAGATGGGACGGGTGAGCAGTACTTC.

By sample share, this clonotype is medium-sized. This chain joins TRBV4-3 and TRBJ1-4; D possibly corresponds to TRBD1 (5 bases). CDR1 is LGHNA, CDR2 YSLEER, per germline. The CDR3 contains 16 residues. Trimming cost V 1 base and J 7 bases, with 16 bases left between them. Here the CDR3 reads CASSQGLQGSGEKLFF. The CDR3 DNA follows: TGCGCCAGCAGCCAAGGGTTGCAGGGCAGTGGTGAAAAACTGTTTTTT.

This clonotype has at least ten counts. The chain couples TRBV5-6 to TRBJ2-6; D not resolved. The CDR3 consists of 14 residues. Trimming removed 1 base at V and 2 bases at J, with 4 bases between. Germline V gives CDR1 SGHDT, CDR2 YYEEEE. The DNA of the CDR3 is TGTGCCAGCAGCTTGCCGGCTGGGGCCAACGTCCTGACTTTC. Encoded protein: CASSLPAGANVLTF.

In the case of this clonotype: A junction end diverges from the germline sequence, so it may reflect a read error. V is TRBV28 and J is TRBJ1-1, with 8 nucleotides matching TRBD1. CDR3 length: 13 residues. The germline V gene has CDR1 MDHEN and CDR2 SYDVKM. Here the CDR3 reads CASRRDRGLGALF. Written as DNA, the CDR3 is TGTGCCAGCAGACGAGACAGGGGCCTAGGAGCTCTCTTT.

V gene TRBV11-2 combines with J gene TRBJ1-3; tentatively, D is TRBD1 (5 bases). This CDR3 region has 16 residues. Germline CDR1 and CDR2: SGHAT and FQNNGV. Trimming stripped 3 bases from V and 0 bases from J, with 12 bases between. CDR3 protein: CASSFFGTYSGNTIYF. CDR3 nucleotides: TGTGCCAGCAGCTTCTTCGGGACGTACTCTGGAAACACCATATATTTT.

As to this clonotype: A much larger clone differs from this one at a single base, so this may be a read error. The rearrangement uses TRBV5-1 and TRBJ1-4; D remains unclear. Trimming removed 1 base at V and 3 bases at J, with 7 bases between. CDR1 SGHRS and CDR2 YFSETQ come from the germline V gene. The CDR3 spans 14 residues. CDR3 DNA sequence: TGCGCCAGCAGCTTGAGCGGGGCTAATGAAAAACTGTTTTTT. Its protein is CASSLSGANEKLFF.

As for this clonotype: The CDR3 ends on some other residue instead of the conserved phenylalanine or tryptophan, so this is likely a read error. The genes are TRBV7-7 and TRBJ1-4; no definite D call. CDR3 length equals 16 residues. Deletions cut 2 bases from V and 13 bases from J, with 23 bases between. Germline lookup yields CDR1 SSHAT and CDR2 FNYEAQ (reference sequence). For the CDR3, the DNA is TGTGCCAGCAGCTTACTCGGAAAGGGTCATGAGGCGCTACTGTTTCTT. Translated, it gives CASSLLGKGHEALLFL.

V is TRBV20-1 and J is TRBJ1-6, with D perhaps TRBD1 (5 bases). This CDR3 has 13 amino acids. The germline V and J ends were trimmed by 1 base and 7 bases, with 8 bases remaining between them. Germline CDR1 and CDR2: DFQATT and SNEGSKA (reference sequence). CDR3 residues: CSARGDANSPLHF. DNA for the CDR3: TGCAGTGCTAGAGGGGACGCCAATTCACCCCTCCACTTT.

This chain links TRBV19 with TRBJ2-3; TRBD1 matches 8 bases. Germline V CDR1 and CDR2: LNHDA, SQIVND (reference sequence). J was trimmed by 6 bases and V by 3 bases; bases with no gene match: 8. This CDR3 has 15 amino acids. The CDR3 spells CASSMGAGGRDTQYF. DNA of the CDR3: TGTGCCAGTAGTATGGGTGCAGGGGGCAGGGATACGCAGTATTTT.